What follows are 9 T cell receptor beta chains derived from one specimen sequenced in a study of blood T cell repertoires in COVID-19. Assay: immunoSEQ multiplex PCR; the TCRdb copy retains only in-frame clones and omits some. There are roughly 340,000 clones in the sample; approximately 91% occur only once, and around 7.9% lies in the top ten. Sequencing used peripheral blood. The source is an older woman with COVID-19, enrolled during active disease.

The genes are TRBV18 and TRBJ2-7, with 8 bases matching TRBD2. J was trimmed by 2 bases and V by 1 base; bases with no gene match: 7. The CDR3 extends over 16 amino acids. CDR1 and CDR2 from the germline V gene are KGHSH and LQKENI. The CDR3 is CASSPRPGGLPYEQYF. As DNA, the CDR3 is TGTGCCAGCTCACCACGGCCGGGGGGGCTCCCCTACGAGCAGTACTTC.

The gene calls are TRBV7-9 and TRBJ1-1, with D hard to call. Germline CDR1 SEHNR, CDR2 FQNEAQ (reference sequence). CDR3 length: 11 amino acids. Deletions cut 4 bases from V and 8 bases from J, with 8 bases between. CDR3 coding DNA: TGTGCCAGCAGCTCGGGAGGGGAAGCTTTCTTT. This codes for CASSSGGEAFF.

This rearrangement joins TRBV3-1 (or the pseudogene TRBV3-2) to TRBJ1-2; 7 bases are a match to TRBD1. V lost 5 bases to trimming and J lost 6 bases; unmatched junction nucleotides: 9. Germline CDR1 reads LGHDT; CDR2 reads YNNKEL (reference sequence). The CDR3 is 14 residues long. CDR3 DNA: TGTGCCAGCAGCTATGGACAGGCTAATGATGGCTACACCTTC. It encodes CASSYGQANDGYTF.

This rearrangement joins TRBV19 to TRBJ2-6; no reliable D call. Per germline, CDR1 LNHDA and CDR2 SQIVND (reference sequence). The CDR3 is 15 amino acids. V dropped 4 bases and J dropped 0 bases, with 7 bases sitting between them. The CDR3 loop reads CASSTRGSGANVLTF. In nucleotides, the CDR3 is TGTGCCAGTAGTACTAGAGGCTCTGGGGCCAACGTCCTGACTTTC.

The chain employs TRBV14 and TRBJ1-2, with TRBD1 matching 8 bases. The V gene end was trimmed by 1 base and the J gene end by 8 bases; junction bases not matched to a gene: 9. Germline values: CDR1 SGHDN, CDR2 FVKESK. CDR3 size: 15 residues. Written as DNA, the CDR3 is TGTGCCAGCAGCCAAGGCGTGACAGGGGTTGAAGGCTACACCTTC. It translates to CASSQGVTGVEGYTF.

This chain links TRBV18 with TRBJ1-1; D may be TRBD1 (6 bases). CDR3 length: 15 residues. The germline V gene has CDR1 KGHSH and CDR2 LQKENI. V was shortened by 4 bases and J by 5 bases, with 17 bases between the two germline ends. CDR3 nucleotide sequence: TGTGCCAGCTCACTTCGTAACAGGGAGGGAACTGAAGCTTTCTTT. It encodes CASSLRNREGTEAFF.

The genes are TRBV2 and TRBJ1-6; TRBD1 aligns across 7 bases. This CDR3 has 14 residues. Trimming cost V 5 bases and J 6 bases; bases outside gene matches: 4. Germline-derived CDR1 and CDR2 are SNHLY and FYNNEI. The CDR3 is CASSSQGFNSPLHF. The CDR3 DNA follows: TGTGCCAGCAGTTCACAGGGGTTTAATTCACCCCTCCACTTT.

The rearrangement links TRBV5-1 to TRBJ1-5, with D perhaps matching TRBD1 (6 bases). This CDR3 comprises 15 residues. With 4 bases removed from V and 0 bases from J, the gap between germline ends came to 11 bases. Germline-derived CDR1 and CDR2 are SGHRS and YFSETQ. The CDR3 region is CASSREGDSNQPQHF. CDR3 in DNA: TGCGCCAGCAGCAGGGAGGGGGATAGCAATCAGCCCCAGCATTTT.

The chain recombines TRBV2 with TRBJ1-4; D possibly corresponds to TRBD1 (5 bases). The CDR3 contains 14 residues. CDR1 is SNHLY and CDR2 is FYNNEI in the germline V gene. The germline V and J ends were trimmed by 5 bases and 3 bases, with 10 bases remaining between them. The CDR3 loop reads CASSRQKSNEKLFF. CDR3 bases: TGTGCCAGCAGTCGACAGAAGTCTAATGAAAAACTGTTTTTT.